The following is a T cell receptor beta chain sequence with its context. Profiling relied on immunoSEQ multiplex PCR, and the TCRdb table lists in-frame clones only, not all of them. The table shows approximately 280,000 clones, with around 85% occurring only once. This sample is part of a study of cytomegalovirus exposure and HLA in healthy donors. Germline trimming cut 5 bases from V and 0 bases from J; bases unmatched to any gene: 15. This CDR3 is 18 amino acids long. Germline lookup yields CDR1 MGHRA and CDR2 YSYEKL. V and J are TRBV4-1 and TRBJ2-5; 7 bases map to TRBD2. The source of this sequence is a woman aged 18-29 years in good health and CMV-seronegative. Sequencing input: PBMCs. CDR3 bases: TGCGCCAGCAGCTGGGGAGAGGGGATAGCGGGCTACCAAGAGACCCAGTACTTC. It specifies CASSWGEGIAGYQETQYF.